This T cell receptor beta chain was recovered during a study of OX40 agonist ivuxolimab in advanced cancers. Study context: Patients received the agonistic anti-OX40 (CD134) antibody ivuxolimab. It was permissible to have had prior anti-PD-1, anti-PD-L1 or anti-CTLA-4 therapy, and around 40% had some. The patients received ivuxolimab by intravenous route every 2 weeks at 0.01 to 10 mg/kg. Study findings and constraints: Clonal expansion from baseline to week 6 occurred in both CD4+ and CD8+ T cells.

Libraries were prepared by immunoSEQ multiplex PCR; TCRdb keeps only in-frame clonotypes and omits some of them. The sample records over 45,000 clones, more than 85% being singletons. Points on this clone: Antigen specificity is unknown.

With 4 bases clipped from V and 8 bases from J, the junction kept 12 bases outside the gene matches. This CDR3 spans 17 amino acids. In germline, CDR1 is MNHEY, CDR2 SMNVEV (reference sequence). The sequenced sample was CD4+ or CD8+ T cells sorted from blood, obtained in a trial of the OX40 agonist ivuxolimab. The J gene is TRBJ2-2, the V gene TRBV27; 11 nucleotides match TRBD2. This clonotype originated in an adult with an advanced solid tumor such as melanoma, head and neck, liver or kidney cancer. Written as DNA, the CDR3 is TGTGCCAGCAGTTCCTCACTAGCGGGAGCCTACCTTGGGGAGCTGTTTTTT. Its protein is CASSSSLAGAYLGELFF.